This T cell receptor beta chain emerged from a study of blood T cell repertoires in COVID-19. J lost 3 bases, V lost 6 bases, and 9 bases had no gene match. Per germline, CDR1 MNHEY and CDR2 SVGAGI. The CDR3 extends over 15 amino acids. In the original processing: Reference gene primer amplification gave nucleated cell count estimates. Profiled with immunoSEQ multiplex PCR; TCRdb holds only in-frame clones, not every one. The V and J calls and the clone size are those of that table, but D and trimming were determined from the DNA. The sample carries roughly 250,000 clones, 84% recorded once. This chain links TRBV6-5 with TRBJ2-7, with 9 bases aligning to TRBD1. This clonotype originated in a human donor in a cohort sampled during active COVID-19. Specimen: peripheral blood. The CDR3 sequence is CASSKIGTGFYEQYF. The CDR3 DNA reads TGTGCCAGCAGCAAAATCGGGACAGGGTTCTACGAGCAGTACTTC.